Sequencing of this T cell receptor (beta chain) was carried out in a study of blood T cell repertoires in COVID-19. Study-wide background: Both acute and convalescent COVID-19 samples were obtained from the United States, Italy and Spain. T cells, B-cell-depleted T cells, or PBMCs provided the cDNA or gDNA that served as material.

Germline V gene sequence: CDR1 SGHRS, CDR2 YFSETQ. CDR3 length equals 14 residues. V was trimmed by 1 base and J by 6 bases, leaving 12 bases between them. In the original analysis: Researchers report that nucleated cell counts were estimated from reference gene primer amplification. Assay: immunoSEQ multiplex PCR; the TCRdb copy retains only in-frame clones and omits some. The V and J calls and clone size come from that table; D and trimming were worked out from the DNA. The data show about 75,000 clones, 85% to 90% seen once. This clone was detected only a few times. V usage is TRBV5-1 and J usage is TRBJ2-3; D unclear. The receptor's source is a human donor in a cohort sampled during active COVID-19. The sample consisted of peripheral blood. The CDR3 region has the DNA TGCGCCAGCAGCTTGTCGCGCCTTGCCGATACGCAGTATTTT. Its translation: CASSLSRLADTQYF.